The 10 T cell receptor beta chains presented below share a single source sample, sequenced in a study of human T cells and chemical hapten exposure. TCRdb fed the RACE reads into MiXCR, producing one record per CDR3 protein. The sample shows under 400,000 distinct CDR3 sequences, more than 4.5% of them seen only once. Time point specified: pre-sensitization, week 0. As to treatment: therapeutic diphenylcyclopropenone sensitization with weekly scalp DPC. The sequencing used whole blood, collected in connection with sensitization to the hapten diphenylcyclopropenone (DPC). The receptor set was obtained from a woman aged 50 to 65 with alopecia areata. Some clones in this sample may be carry-over from other donors' samples.

In this sample, this clonotype turned up a few times. The chain joins TRBV6-6 to TRBJ2-2, with D unresolved. Looked up from germline, CDR1 is MNHNY and CDR2 is SVGAGI (reference sequence). Trimming took off 2 bases at V and 2 bases at J, with 12 bases between the two ends. The CDR3 length is 16 residues. For the CDR3, the DNA is TGTGCCAGCAGTTACAAGGGCCCGGGCAACACCGGGGAGCTGTTTTTT. This codes for CASSYKGPGNTGELFF.

The chain employs TRBV6-4 and TRBJ2-3; 8 bases line up with TRBD1. The trim removed 6 bases at V and 1 base at J, leaving 6 bases unmatched. The CDR3 contains 15 residues. Germline V gene lookup returns CDR1 MRHNA and CDR2 SNTAGT. The CDR3 spells CASSLTQGGTDTQYF. The CDR3 DNA follows: TGTGCCAGCAGCCTAACACAGGGGGGCACAGATACGCAGTATTTT.

This clonotype occurred many times. The rearrangement joins TRBV20-1 to TRBJ2-3; the D call may be TRBD1 or TRBD2 (6 bases each). The CDR3 covers 16 residues. Per the germline V gene, CDR1 is DFQATT and CDR2 is SNEGSKA (reference sequence). Trimming took off 4 bases at V and 0 bases at J, with 17 bases between the two ends. CDR3 nucleotide sequence: TGCAGTGCTAAGTACGGGGGCATCTCTAGCACAGATACGCAGTATTTT. Encoded protein: CSAKYGGISSTDTQYF.

This clonotype appeared a few times. The chain joins TRBV15 to TRBJ2-5, with TRBD2 matching 7 bases. This CDR3 has 13 amino acids. The germline V gene has CDR1 LNHNV and CDR2 YYDKDF (reference sequence). Trimming removed 4 bases from V and 3 bases from J; junction bases left unmatched: 2. CDR3 protein: CATSTGGEETQYF. The CDR3 DNA follows: TGTGCCACCAGCACGGGAGGTGAAGAGACCCAGTACTTC.

This clonotype showed up just a few times. The chain carries TRBV12-3 or TRBV12-4 and TRBJ2-7, with 12 positions matching TRBD2. CDR3 length equals 13 residues. After removal of 5 bases from V and 13 bases from J, the junction contained 9 bases not matched to a gene. Here the CDR3 reads CASSAQTSGRNYF. DNA of the CDR3: TGTGCCAGCAGTGCCCAGACTAGCGGGAGAAATTACTTC.

This clonotype was seen many times. The rearrangement links TRBV29-1 to TRBJ1-2; D ambiguous. V was shortened by 3 bases and J by 0 bases, with 8 bases between the two germline ends. The CDR3 loop spans 13 amino acids. Germline values: CDR1 SQVTM, CDR2 ANQGSEA. The DNA for the CDR3 is TGCAGCGTTGAGTTACCCACTAACTATGGCTACACCTTC. Protein sequence: CSVELPTNYGYTF.

This clonotype was detected many times. An end of the junction does not agree with germline; a read error may underlie this. This rearrangement joins TRBV12-3 or TRBV12-4 to TRBJ2-5; unclear D gene. The CDR3 has 13 residues. The CDR3 reads CASSSPYREAQYF. The CDR3 region has the DNA TGTGCCAGCAGTTCCCCCTATAGAGAGGCCCAGTACTTC.

This chain joins TRBV13 and TRBJ1-6, with 8 bases matching TRBD1. The CDR3 is 16 residues long. V was pared by 4 bases and J by 5 bases, with 7 bases of the junction left unmatched. The germline gives CDR1 PRHDT, CDR2 FYEKMQ (reference sequence). In DNA, the CDR3 is TGTGCCAGCAGCTACCCCCGGGGACAGGATAATTCACCCCTCCACTTT. Protein product: CASSYPRGQDNSPLHF.

This clonotype has only a few counts. V usage is TRBV5-5 and J usage is TRBJ2-5; 8 bases fit TRBD2. J lost 4 bases, V lost 7 bases, and 6 bases had no gene match. Germline V gene lookup returns CDR1 SGHKS and CDR2 YYEKEE (reference sequence). This CDR3 comprises 13 residues. This CDR3 reads CASRAGDGETQYF. CDR3 bases: TGTGCCAGCCGAGCGGGAGACGGAGAGACCCAGTACTTC.

This chain links TRBV4-1 with TRBJ1-1; TRBD1 matches at 11 bases. The junction had 8 bases not matched to a gene; V was cut back by 4 bases and J by 7 bases. Germline CDR1 is MGHRA and CDR2 is YSYEKL. CDR3 size: 15 residues. The CDR3 here is CASSPYPGTGGEAFF. The CDR3 bases are TGCGCCAGCAGCCCCTATCCAGGGACAGGGGGTGAAGCTTTCTTT.